These T cell receptor beta chains were read from a single sample in a study of blood T cells in healthy people across ages. In TCRdb, the 5' RACE reads were re-called with MiXCR into one record per CDR3 protein. The data contain roughly 680,000 distinct CDR3 sequences, approximately 52% of them singletons. Sequenced input: blood. The source of these receptors is a woman of 80 years or more in good health. The CDR3 runs from the conserved cysteine through the conserved F or W. Fields, in order: J gene, D gene, clone size, V gene, CDR3 protein, CDR3 DNA. D genes are given only for firm matches. Clone size, where shown, is once, few, many, or a class for clones that have expanded.

>TRBJ1-2|NA|NA|TRBV3-1
CASSQQGGGYTF
TGTGCCAGCAGCCAGCAGGGCGGGGGCTACACCTTC
>TRBJ2-5|TRBD2|many|TRBV28
CASSLRLAGGDEQYF
TGTGCCAGCAGTTTACGACTAGCGGGAGGGGATGAGCAGTACTTC
>TRBJ2-3|NA|NA|TRBV27
CASSFSRGGTQYF
TGTGCCAGCAGTTTTTCCCGTGGAGGTACGCAGTATTTT
>TRBJ1-1|NA|NA|TRBV7-9
CASSYPGVEAFF
TGTGCCAGCAGCTATCCGGGCGTAGAAGCTTTCTTT
>TRBJ1-1|TRBD1|NA|TRBV6-5
CASSYSGQGLNTEAFF
TGTGCCAGCAGTTACTCCGGACAGGGACTGAACACTGAAGCTTTCTTT
>TRBJ2-7|TRBD2|NA|TRBV7-3
CASSLRGGWSSYNEQYF
TGTGCCAGCAGCTTAAGGGGGGGGTGGAGCTCCTACAATGAGCAGTACTTC
>TRBJ1-6|NA|NA|TRBV4-2
CASSQDRAGSPLHF
TGTGCCAGCAGCCAAGATCGGGCGGGCTCACCCCTCCACTTT
>TRBJ2-7|NA|NA|TRBV14
CASSQGGAGFPYEQYF
TGTGCCAGCAGCCAAGGGGGGGCCGGTTTCCCCTACGAGCAGTACTTC
>TRBJ2-7|TRBD1|few|TRBV7-9
CASSNTGEGQYF
TGTGCCAGCAGCAATACAGGGGAAGGGCAGTACTTC
>TRBJ2-3|TRBD1|NA|TRBV29-1
CSVDTGADTQYF
TGCAGCGTTGATACAGGGGCAGATACGCAGTATTTT
>TRBJ2-7|TRBD1|few|TRBV20-1
CSASPRGRINEQYF
TGCAGTGCTTCACCTAGGGGGCGCATCAATGAGCAGTACTTC
>TRBJ2-5|NA|NA|TRBV5-1
CASSSRSINEQYF
TGCGCCAGCAGTTCCCGTTCGATCAATGAGCAGTACTTC
>TRBJ2-1|TRBD1|NA|TRBV28
CASSSAGTANEQFF
TGTGCCAGCAGTTCGGCCGGGACAGCCAATGAGCAGTTCTTC
>TRBJ2-5|TRBD1|many|TRBV6-6
CASSSPDRGQETQYF
TGTGCCAGCAGTTCGCCGGACAGGGGGCAAGAGACCCAGTACTTC
>TRBJ2-3|NA|many|TRBV12-3/TRBV12-4
CASRGGTDPTDTQYF
TGTGCCAGCAGAGGGGGGACAGACCCCACAGATACGCAGTATTTT
>TRBJ2-5|TRBD2|many|TRBV20-1
CSASGLAGSRREQYF
TGCAGTGCTTCGGGACTAGCGGGTTCTCGTCGGGAGCAGTACTTC
>TRBJ1-4|NA|NA|TRBV5-1
CASSGQLATNEKLFF
TGCGCCAGCAGCGGACAGCTAGCAACTAATGAAAAACTGTTTTTT
>TRBJ2-3|TRBD2|many|TRBV3-1
CASSQDVLAGADTQYF
TGTGCCAGCAGCCAAGACGTACTAGCGGGAGCAGATACGCAGTATTTT
>TRBJ2-4|NA|NA|TRBV7-2
CASSLAGAPGPDKNIQYF
TGTGCCAGCAGCTTAGCAGGGGCCCCGGGCCCCGACAAAAACATTCAGTACTTC
>TRBJ2-5|TRBD2|NA|TRBV27
CASRPAGLLETQYF
TGTGCCAGCCGCCCGGCGGGACTACTTGAGACCCAGTACTTC
>TRBJ2-4|TRBD2|NA|TRBV20-1
CSAGLAGGVDKNIQYF
TGCAGTGCCGGACTAGCGGGGGGCGTGGACAAAAACATTCAGTACTTC
>TRBJ2-3|NA|NA|TRBV5-8
CASSLIIGSSTDTQYF
TGTGCCAGCAGCTTGATTATCGGCTCTAGCACAGATACGCAGTATTTT
>TRBJ2-3|NA|few|TRBV5-1
CASSLVFGSSTDTQYF
TGCGCCAGCAGCTTGGTTTTCGGGAGTAGCACAGATACGCAGTATTTT
>TRBJ1-1|NA|NA|TRBV7-2
CASRGLGAVAEAFF
TGTGCCAGCAGGGGTCTGGGAGCGGTTGCTGAAGCTTTCTTT
>TRBJ1-2|NA|few|TRBV28
CASSLYPGNYGYTF
TGTGCCAGCAGTTTATATCCAGGGAACTATGGCTACACCTTC
>TRBJ2-7|NA|few|TRBV5-1
CASRVRGGRYEQYF
TGCGCCAGCAGGGTCAGAGGCGGGCGCTACGAGCAGTACTTC
>TRBJ1-2|TRBD1|many|TRBV9
CASSPGQGIIGYTF
TGTGCCAGCAGCCCCGGACAGGGTATTATTGGCTACACCTTC
>TRBJ2-7|TRBD2|NA|TRBV4-2
CASSQDGSGVYEQYF
TGTGCCAGCAGCCAAGATGGTAGCGGGGTCTACGAGCAGTACTTC
>TRBJ2-7|NA|NA|TRBV20-1
CSVGRRSSYEQYF
TGCAGTGTCGGAAGGCGCAGCTCCTACGAGCAGTACTTC
>TRBJ1-2|TRBD1|NA|TRBV6-1
CASSEAGTGTSNYGYTF
TGTGCCAGCAGTGAAGCCGGGACAGGGACTTCTAACTATGGCTACACCTTC
>TRBJ2-1|NA|NA|TRBV7-2
CASSLQGGRGGARGGNEQFF
TGTGCCAGCAGCTTACAAGGGGGCCGAGGCGGGGCGAGAGGCGGTAATGAGCAGTTCTTC